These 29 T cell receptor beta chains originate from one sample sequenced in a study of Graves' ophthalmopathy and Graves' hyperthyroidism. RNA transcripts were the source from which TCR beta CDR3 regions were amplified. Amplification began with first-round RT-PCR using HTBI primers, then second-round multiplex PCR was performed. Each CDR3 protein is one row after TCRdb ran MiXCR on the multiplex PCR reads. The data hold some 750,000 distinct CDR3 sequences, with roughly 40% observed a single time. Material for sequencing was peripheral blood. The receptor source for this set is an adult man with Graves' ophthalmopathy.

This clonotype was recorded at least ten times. The CDR3 coding sequence is TGTGCCAGCAGTTACTACCTGGGGGAAAAACTGTTTTTT. This sequence encodes CASSYYLGEKLFF. This chain uses TRBV6-5 with TRBJ1-4; D is uncertain. The CDR3 is 13 amino acids. V was shortened by 1 base and J by 8 bases, with 8 bases between the two germline ends. The germline V gene encodes CDR1 MNHEY and CDR2 SVGAGI.

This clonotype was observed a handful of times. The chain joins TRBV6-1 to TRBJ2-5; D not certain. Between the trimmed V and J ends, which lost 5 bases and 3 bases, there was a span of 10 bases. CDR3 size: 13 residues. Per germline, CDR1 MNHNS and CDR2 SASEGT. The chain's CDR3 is CASSQQTEETQYF. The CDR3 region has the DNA TGTGCCAGCAGTCAACAGACTGAAGAGACCCAGTACTTC.

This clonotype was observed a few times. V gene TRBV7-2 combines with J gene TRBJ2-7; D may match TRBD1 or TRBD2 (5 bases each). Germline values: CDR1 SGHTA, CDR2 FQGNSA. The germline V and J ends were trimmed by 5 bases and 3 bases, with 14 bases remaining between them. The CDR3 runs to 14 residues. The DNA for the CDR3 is TGTGCCAGCAGCCCGGGACGGACAAGCTACGAGCAGTACTTC. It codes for CASSPGRTSYEQYF.

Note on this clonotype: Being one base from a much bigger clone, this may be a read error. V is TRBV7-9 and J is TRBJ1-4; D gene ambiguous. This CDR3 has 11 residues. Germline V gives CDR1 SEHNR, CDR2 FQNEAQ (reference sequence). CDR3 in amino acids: CSSSLYEKLFF. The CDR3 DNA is TGTTCCAGCAGCTTATATGAAAAACTGTTTTTT.

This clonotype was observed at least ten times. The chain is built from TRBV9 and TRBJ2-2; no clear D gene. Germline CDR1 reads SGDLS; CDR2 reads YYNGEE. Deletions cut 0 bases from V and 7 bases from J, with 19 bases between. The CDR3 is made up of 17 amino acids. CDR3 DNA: TGTGCCAGCAGCGTAGTGGATAGCAGCGTGGTTGGCGGGGAGCTGTTTTTT. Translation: CASSVVDSSVVGGELFF.

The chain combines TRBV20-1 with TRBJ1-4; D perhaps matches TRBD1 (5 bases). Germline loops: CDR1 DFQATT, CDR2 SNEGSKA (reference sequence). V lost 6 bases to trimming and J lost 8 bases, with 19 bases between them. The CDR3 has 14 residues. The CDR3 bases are TGCAGTGCCCCCGGGGCAGGGCTCGGGGAAAAACTGTTTTTT. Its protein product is CSAPGAGLGEKLFF.

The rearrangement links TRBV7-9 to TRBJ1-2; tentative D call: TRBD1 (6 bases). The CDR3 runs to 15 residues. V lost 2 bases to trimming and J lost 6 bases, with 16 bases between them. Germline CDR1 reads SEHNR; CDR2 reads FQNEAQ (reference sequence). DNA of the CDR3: TGTGCCAGCAGCTTAAGTCTGGGGGCGAGCGATGGCTACACCTTC. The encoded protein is CASSLSLGASDGYTF.

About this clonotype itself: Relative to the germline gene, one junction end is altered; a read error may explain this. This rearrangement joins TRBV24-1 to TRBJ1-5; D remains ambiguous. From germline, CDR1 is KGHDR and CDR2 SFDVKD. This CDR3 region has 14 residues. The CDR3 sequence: CASSQRHSNQPQHF. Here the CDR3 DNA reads TGTGCCAGCAGTCAACGACATAGCAATCAGCCCCAGCATTTT.

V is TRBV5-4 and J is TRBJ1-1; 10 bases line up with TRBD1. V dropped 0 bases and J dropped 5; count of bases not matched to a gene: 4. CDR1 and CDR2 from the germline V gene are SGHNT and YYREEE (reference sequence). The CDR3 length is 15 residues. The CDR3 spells CASSLGQGAITEAFF. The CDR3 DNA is TGTGCCAGCAGCTTGGGACAGGGGGCCATAACTGAAGCTTTCTTT.

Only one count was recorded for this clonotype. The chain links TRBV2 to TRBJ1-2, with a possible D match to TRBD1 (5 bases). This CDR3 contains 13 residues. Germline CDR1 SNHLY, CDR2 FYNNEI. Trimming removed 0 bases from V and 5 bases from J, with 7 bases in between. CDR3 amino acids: CASSEARQYGYTF. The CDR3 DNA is TGTGCCAGCAGTGAAGCCCGACAGTATGGCTACACCTTC.

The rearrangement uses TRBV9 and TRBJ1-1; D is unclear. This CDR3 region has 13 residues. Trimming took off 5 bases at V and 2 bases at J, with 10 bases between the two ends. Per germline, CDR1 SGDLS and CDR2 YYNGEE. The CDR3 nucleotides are TGTGCCAGCAGTGAAGCAGACAACACTGAAGCTTTCTTT. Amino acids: CASSEADNTEAFF.

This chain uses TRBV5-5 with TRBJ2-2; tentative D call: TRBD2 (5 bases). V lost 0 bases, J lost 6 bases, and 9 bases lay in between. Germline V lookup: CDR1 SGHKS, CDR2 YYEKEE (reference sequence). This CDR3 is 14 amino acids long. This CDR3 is CASSLAFGAGELFF. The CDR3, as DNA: TGTGCCAGCAGCTTGGCCTTCGGGGCCGGGGAGCTGTTTTTT.

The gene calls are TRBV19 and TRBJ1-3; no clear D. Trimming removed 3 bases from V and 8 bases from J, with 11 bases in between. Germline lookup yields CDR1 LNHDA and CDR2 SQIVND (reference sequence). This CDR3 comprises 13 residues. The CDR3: CASSILRDYTIYF. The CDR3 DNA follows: TGTGCCAGTAGTATCCTTCGCGACTACACCATATATTTT.

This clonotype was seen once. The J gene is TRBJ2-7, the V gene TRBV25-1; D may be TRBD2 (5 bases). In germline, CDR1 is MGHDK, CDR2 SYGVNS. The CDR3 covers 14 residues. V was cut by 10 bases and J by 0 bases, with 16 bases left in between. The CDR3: CATSLEGGSYEQYF. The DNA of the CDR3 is TGTGCCACCTCACTAGAGGGCGGCTCCTACGAGCAGTACTTC.

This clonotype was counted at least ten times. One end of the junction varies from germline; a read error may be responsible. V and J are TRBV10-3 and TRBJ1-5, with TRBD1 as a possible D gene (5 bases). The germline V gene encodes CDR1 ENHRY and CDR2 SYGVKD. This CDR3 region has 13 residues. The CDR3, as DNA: TGTGCCAGCAGTGAAGCGGGGACGGCCCGCCAGCATTTT. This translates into CASSEAGTARQHF.

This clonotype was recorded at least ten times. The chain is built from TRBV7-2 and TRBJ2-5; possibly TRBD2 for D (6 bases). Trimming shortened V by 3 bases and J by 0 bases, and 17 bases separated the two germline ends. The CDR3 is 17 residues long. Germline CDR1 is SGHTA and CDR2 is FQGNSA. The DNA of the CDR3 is TGTGCCAGCAGCTTTCAGGCGGCGGGGTCGTACCAAGAGACCCAGTACTTC. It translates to CASSFQAAGSYQETQYF. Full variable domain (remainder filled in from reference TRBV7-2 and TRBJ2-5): GAGVSQSPSNKVTEKGKDVELRCDPISGHTALYWYRQSLGQGLEFLIYFQGNSAPDKSGLPSDRFSAERTGGSVSTLTIQRTQQEDSAVYLCASSFQAAGSYQETQYFGPGTRLLVL.

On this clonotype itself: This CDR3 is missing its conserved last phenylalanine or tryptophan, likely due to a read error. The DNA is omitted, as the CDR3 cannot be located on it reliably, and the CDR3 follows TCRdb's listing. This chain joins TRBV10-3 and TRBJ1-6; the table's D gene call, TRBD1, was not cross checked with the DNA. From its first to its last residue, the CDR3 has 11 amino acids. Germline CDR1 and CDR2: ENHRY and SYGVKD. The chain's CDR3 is CAISEQGALLS.

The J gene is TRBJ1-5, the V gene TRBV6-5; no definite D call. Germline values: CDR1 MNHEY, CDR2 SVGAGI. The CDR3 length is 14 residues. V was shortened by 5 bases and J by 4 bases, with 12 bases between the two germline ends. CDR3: CASSKGVGNQPQHF. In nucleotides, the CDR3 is TGTGCCAGCAGTAAGGGAGTTGGAAATCAGCCCCAGCATTTT.

The CDR3 coding sequence is TGCAGCGTTCTAGGGCAGGGCACAGATACGCAGTATTTT. Translating gives CSVLGQGTDTQYF. The chain has TRBV29-1 and TRBJ2-3, with D unclear. This CDR3 has 13 residues. Trimming took off 5 bases at V and 1 base at J, with 10 bases between the two ends. The germline CDR1 and CDR2 sequences are SQVTM and ANQGSEA.

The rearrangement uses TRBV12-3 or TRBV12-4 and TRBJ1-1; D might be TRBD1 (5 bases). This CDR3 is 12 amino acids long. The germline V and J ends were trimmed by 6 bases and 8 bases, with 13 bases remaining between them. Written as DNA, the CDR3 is TGTGCCAGCAGCCACCGGTGGGACGAAGCTTTCTTT. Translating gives CASSHRWDEAFF.

As DNA, the CDR3 is TGCAGCGTTCGGGACAGGGGATCTGGATCACCCCTCCACTTT. It translates to CSVRDRGSGSPLHF. This chain joins TRBV29-1 and TRBJ1-6; 10 positions match TRBD1. V dropped 5 bases and J dropped 10; count of bases not matched to a gene: 8. The germline CDR1 and CDR2 sequences are SQVTM and ANQGSEA. CDR3 length: 14 amino acids. The whole variable domain, filled in from reference TRBV29-1 and TRBJ1-6, reads SAVISQKPSRDICQRGTSLTIQCQVDSQVTMMFWYRQQPGQSLTLIATANQGSEATYESGFVIDKFPISRPNLTFSTLTVSNMSPEDSSIYLCSVRDRGSGSPLHFGNGTRLTVT.

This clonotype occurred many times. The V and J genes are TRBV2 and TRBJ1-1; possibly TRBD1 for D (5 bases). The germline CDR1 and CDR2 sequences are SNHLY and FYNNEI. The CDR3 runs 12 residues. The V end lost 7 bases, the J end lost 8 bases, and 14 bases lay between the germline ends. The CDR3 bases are TGTGCCAGCACCACGGACAAACCAGAAGCTTTCTTT. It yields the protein CASTTDKPEAFF. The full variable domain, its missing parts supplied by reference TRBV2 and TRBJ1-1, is EPEVTQTPSHQVTQMGQEVILRCVPISNHLYFYWYRQILGQKVEFLVSFYNNEISEKSEIFDDQFSVERPDGSNFTLKIRSTKLEDSAMYFCASTTDKPEAFFGQGTRLTVV.

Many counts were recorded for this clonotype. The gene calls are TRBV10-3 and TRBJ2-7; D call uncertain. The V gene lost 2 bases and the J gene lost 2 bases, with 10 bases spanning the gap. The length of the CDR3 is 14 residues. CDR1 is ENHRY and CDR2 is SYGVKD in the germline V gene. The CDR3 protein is CAISEARKAYEQYF. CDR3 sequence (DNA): TGTGCCATCAGTGAGGCCCGAAAGGCCTACGAGCAGTACTTC.

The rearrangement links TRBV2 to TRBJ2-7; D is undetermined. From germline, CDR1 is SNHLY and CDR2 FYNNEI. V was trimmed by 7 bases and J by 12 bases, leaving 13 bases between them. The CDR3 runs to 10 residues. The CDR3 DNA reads TGTGCCAGCAAGAGTACACGATCGTACTTC. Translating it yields CASKSTRSYF.

DNA of the CDR3: TGCAGCGTTGATTCAACGGGTGGGGGCACCGGGGAGCTGTTTTTT. Translating it yields CSVDSTGGGTGELFF. The rearrangement joins TRBV29-1 to TRBJ2-2; D is tentatively TRBD1 or TRBD2 (5 bases each). Germline loops: CDR1 SQVTM, CDR2 ANQGSEA. V lost 3 bases and J 4 bases, leaving 15 bases between the germline ends. The CDR3 is made up of 15 amino acids.

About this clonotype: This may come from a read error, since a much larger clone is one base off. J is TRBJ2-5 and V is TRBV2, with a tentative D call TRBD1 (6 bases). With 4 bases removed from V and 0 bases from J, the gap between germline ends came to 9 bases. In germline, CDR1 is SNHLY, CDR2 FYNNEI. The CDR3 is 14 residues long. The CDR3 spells CASSVRGYQETQYF. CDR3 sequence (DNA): TGTGCCAGCAGTGTGAGGGGGTACCAAGAGACCCAGTACTTC. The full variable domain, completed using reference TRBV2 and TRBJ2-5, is EPEVTQTPSHQVTQMGQEVILRCVPISNHLYFYWYRQILGQKVEFLVSFYNNEISEKSEIFDDQFSVERPDGSNFTLKIRSTKLEDSAMYFCASSVRGYQETQYFGPGTRLLVL.

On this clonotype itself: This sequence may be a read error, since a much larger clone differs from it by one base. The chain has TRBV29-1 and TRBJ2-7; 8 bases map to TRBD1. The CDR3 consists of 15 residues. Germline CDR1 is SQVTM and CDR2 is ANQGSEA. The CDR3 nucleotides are TGCAGCGTTGAAGATAGACAGGGGTTCTCCTACGAGCGGTACTTC. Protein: CSVEDRQGFSYERYF.

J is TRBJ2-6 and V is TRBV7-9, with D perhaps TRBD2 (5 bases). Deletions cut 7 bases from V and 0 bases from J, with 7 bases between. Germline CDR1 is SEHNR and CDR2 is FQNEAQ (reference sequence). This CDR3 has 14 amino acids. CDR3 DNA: TGTGCCAGCATAGCGTTCTCTGGGGCCAACGTCCTGACTTTC. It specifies CASIAFSGANVLTF.

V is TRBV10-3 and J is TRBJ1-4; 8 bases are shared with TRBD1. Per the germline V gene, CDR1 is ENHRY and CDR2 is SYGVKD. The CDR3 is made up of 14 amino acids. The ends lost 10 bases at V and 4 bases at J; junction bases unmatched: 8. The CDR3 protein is CASRTDRGNEKLFF. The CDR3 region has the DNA TGTGCCAGCAGGACCGACAGGGGTAATGAAAAACTGTTTTTT.